These T cell receptor beta chains were read from a single sample in a study of shared clonotypes between healthy human individuals. Clones were sequenced by immunoSEQ multiplex PCR, and TCRdb holds only the in-frame ones, with some missing. The data show a few hundred thousand clones, with 60% to 80% seen just once and roughly 10% held by the top ten. Sequenced input: memory CD4+ T cells sorted from blood. These receptors originate from a man aged 25-45 years in good health. Both conserved end residues are part of each CDR3. A D gene is named only where the DNA matches it firmly. Clone size is shown for a subset of rows, as once, few, many or a class of expanded clone.

-	TRBV25-1	18	-	TRBJ2-1	CASSEFQGPTPSYNEQFF	TGTGCCAGCAGTGAGTTCCAGGGGCCAACTCCCTCCTACAATGAGCAGTTCTTC
-	TRBV28	15	TRBD1	TRBJ2-7	CAATRGGTGEYEQYF	TGTGCCGCAACCCGGGGTGGGACAGGAGAGTACGAGCAGTACTTC
-	TRBV4-1	15	TRBD2	TRBJ2-7	CASHSSGSRLYEQYF	TGCGCCAGCCATTCAAGCGGGAGTAGGTTGTACGAGCAGTACTTC
-	TRBV5-6	16	TRBD2	TRBJ2-7	CASSLSWTSLNYEQYF	TGTGCCAGCAGCTTGTCTTGGACTAGCCTAAACTACGAGCAGTACTTC
few	TRBV19	12	-	TRBJ2-7	CASSTWGYEQYF	TGTGCCAGTAGTACCTGGGGGTACGAGCAGTACTTC
-	TRBV9	15	-	TRBJ2-1	CASSGGHTSYNEQFF	TGTGCCAGCAGCGGGGGACATACCTCCTACAATGAGCAGTTCTTC
-	TRBV2	16	TRBD1	TRBJ1-5	CASTRDRTNSNQPQHF	TGTGCCAGCACCCGGGACAGGACAAATAGCAATCAGCCCCAGCATTTT
-	TRBV18	16	-	TRBJ2-7	CASSPLFRTSFHEQYF	TGTGCCAGCTCACCACTTTTTCGTACCTCTTTCCACGAGCAGTACTTC
-	TRBV6-5	15	-	TRBJ2-1	CASSQADATYNEQFF	TGTGCCAGCAGCCAAGCGGACGCTACCTACAATGAGCAGTTCTTC
-	TRBV14	13	TRBD1	TRBJ2-5	CASSRATGVTQYF	TGTGCCAGCAGCCGAGCAACAGGGGTGACCCAGTACTTC
-	TRBV7-2	15	TRBD2	TRBJ2-1	CASSLSGAKYNEQFF	TGTGCCAGCAGCTTAAGCGGGGCCAAATACAATGAGCAGTTCTTC
-	TRBV7-2	14	TRBD1	TRBJ2-7	CASSLEQGCYEQYF	TGTGCCAGCAGCTTAGAACAGGGGTGCTACGAGCAGTACTTC
-	TRBV7-8	14	-	TRBJ1-1	CASSRTDQNTEAFF	TGTGCCAGCAGCCGGACAGATCAGAACACTGAAGCTTTCTTT
-	TRBV11-2	14	-	TRBJ2-2	CASEGLARTGELFF	TGTGCCAGCGAAGGGCTAGCGCGGACCGGGGAGCTGTTTTTT
-	TRBV29-1	14	TRBD1	TRBJ2-5	CSVLHRGIGETQYF	TGCAGCGTACTCCACAGGGGGATTGGGGAGACCCAGTACTTC
-	TRBV5-4	16	TRBD1	TRBJ2-3	CASSSARQGRTDTQYF	TGTGCCAGCAGCTCCGCTCGACAGGGGCGGACAGATACGCAGTATTTT
few	TRBV29-1	12	TRBD1	TRBJ2-3	CSVEAGGNTQYF	TGCAGCGTTGAGGCAGGGGGAAATACGCAGTATTTT
-	TRBV2	15	TRBD2	TRBJ2-5	CASKRTSGGQETQYF	TGTGCCAGCAAACGGACTAGCGGGGGGCAAGAGACCCAGTACTTC
-	TRBV2	15	-	TRBJ2-7	CASSEHREVYNEQYF	TGTGCCAGCAGTGAACACAGGGAGGTTTATAACGAGCAGTACTTC
-	TRBV5-4	15	TRBD1	TRBJ2-3	CASSRTGGGTDTQYF	TGTGCCAGCAGCCGGACAGGGGGCGGCACAGATACGCAGTATTTT